The TCR beta chain under discussion was sequenced for a study of T cell repertoires in cytomegalovirus infection. Study at large: An indication of both CMV infection and matching HLA type came from public TCR beta signatures. General study points: It was HLA-C-restricted CMV-specific TCR beta clonotypes that dominated the response ex vivo.

The germline CDR1 and CDR2 sequences are MDHEN and SYDVKM. Trimming left V 8 bases short and J 3 bases short, with 15 bases between. The CDR3 totals 14 residues. This clonotype showed up just a few times. Its target is not known. In TCRdb, the reads were re-called with MiXCR into one record per CDR3 protein. The sample records around 260,000 distinct CDR3 sequences, roughly 10% being singletons. The sequence derives from a human donor in good health (CMV status not recorded). Some clones in this sample may be carry-over from other donors' samples. J is TRBJ2-3 and V is TRBV28, with a tentative D call TRBD2 (6 bases). Sequenced material: PBMCs. CDR3 sequence (DNA): TGTGCCAGCGAGGGCGGGGACCTGACAGATACGCAGTATTTT. Translating gives CASEGGDLTDTQYF.